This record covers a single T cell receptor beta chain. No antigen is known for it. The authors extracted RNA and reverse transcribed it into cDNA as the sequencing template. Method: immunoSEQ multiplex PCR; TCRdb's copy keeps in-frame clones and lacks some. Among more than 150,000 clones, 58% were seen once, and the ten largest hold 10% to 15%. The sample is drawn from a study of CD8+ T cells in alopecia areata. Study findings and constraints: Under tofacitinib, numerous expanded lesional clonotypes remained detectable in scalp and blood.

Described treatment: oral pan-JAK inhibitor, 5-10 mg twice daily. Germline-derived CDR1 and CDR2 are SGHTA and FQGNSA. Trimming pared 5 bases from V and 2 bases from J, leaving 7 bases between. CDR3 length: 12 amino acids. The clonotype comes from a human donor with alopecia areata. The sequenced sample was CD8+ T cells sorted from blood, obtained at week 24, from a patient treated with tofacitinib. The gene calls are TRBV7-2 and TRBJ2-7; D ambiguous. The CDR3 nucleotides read TGTGCCAGCAGCCATATTACCTACGAGCAGTACTTC. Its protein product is CASSHITYEQYF.